This T cell receptor (beta chain) was observed in a study of blood T cell repertoires in COVID-19. Study overall: The United States, Italy and Spain provided the acute and convalescent COVID-19 samples.

Produced via immunoSEQ multiplex PCR; TCRdb's table is partial and in-frame only. The sample has roughly 340,000 clones; around 90% are singletons. The Seattle site enrolled patients during active infection and followed them longitudinally. The specimen sequenced was peripheral blood. The sequence derives from a woman aged 25 to 39 with COVID-19, enrolled during active disease.

Here the CDR3 reads CASTIAPRGDGYTF. CDR3 nucleotides: TGTGCCAGCACCATCGCCCCCCGGGGGGATGGCTACACCTTC. The rearrangement uses TRBV28 and TRBJ1-2; D is possibly TRBD1 (5 bases). V was pared by 7 bases and J by 6 bases, with 18 bases between. Germline V CDR1 and CDR2: MDHEN, SYDVKM. There are 14 residues in the CDR3.